The 13 T cell receptor beta chains below come from one sample, sequenced in a study of Graves' ophthalmopathy and Graves' hyperthyroidism (dated by TCRdb to 2016 to 2019). The sequencing machine was an Illumina HiSeq 2000. TCR beta CDR3 regions were amplified from RNA transcripts for repertoire sequencing. A first-round RT-PCR used HTBI primers with the Qiagen OneStep RT-PCR kit, followed by a second-round multiplex PCR, size selection and purification. Using fastp at Q25 and MiXCR, TCRdb reprocessed the public reads and kept productive beta chains. Records with the same CDR3 protein are collapsed into one entry carrying the most frequent genes and DNA. The sample table shows hundreds of thousands of distinct CDR3 sequences, and under 25% are seen once. The ten largest make up 2.5% to 3% of the sample. Sample: peripheral blood. These receptor sequences come from a woman aged 18-30 years with stable Graves' hyperthyroidism. Donor details come from another sample of the same person, matched by shared clones.

This clonotype turned up a few times. The V call is TRBV19, the J call TRBJ1-5, with 8 bases lining up with TRBD1. CDR1 and CDR2 from the germline V gene are LNHDA and SQIVND (reference sequence). V was clipped by 3 bases and J by 8 bases; unmatched bases: 12. CDR3 length: 16 residues. DNA for the CDR3: TGTGCCAGTAGTATTGCGGGCGGACAGGGCGTAAAGCCCCAGCATTTT. This sequence encodes CASSIAGGQGVKPQHF.

The V gene is TRBV12-3 or TRBV12-4, the J gene TRBJ1-3, with 7 bases fitting TRBD1. The CDR3 covers 15 residues. V lost 4 bases to trimming and J lost 5 bases; unmatched junction nucleotides: 8. The CDR3 spells CASSSQGSARNTIYF. Written as DNA, the CDR3 is TGTGCCAGCAGTTCACAGGGGAGCGCTCGAAACACCATATATTTT.

This clonotype has ten or more counts. This sequence joins TRBV20-1 and TRBJ2-7; either TRBD1 or TRBD2 may supply D (6 bases each). CDR3 length equals 15 residues. The V gene lost 6 bases and the J gene lost 3 bases, with 21 bases spanning the gap. Germline CDR1 is DFQATT and CDR2 is SNEGSKA (reference sequence). The CDR3 DNA reads TGCAGTGCCCGTCAGGCTGGCGGGACAAACTACGAGCAGTACTTC. Translation gives CSARQAGGTNYEQYF.

The sample holds many counts of this clonotype. Its ends do not fully match the called genes, so a read error is possible. In DNA form, the CDR3 reads TGTGCCAGCAGCCTAGCGGGGTCGAGGGACACTGAAGCTTTCTTT. Its translation: CASSLAGSRDTEAFF. The V call is TRBV7-8, the J call TRBJ1-1; D not resolved. This CDR3 is built from 15 residues. The germline CDR1 and CDR2 sequences are SGHVS and FQNEAQ.

The chain combines TRBV24-1 with TRBJ1-5, with TRBD1 as a possible D gene (6 bases). The CDR3 extends over 16 amino acids. Between the trimmed V and J ends, which lost 4 bases and 2 bases, there was a span of 14 bases. Germline values: CDR1 KGHDR, CDR2 SFDVKD. The CDR3 DNA reads as TGTGCCACCAGTGACCCGGGACAAGGGGGCAATCAGCCCCAGCATTTT. It is translated as CATSDPGQGGNQPQHF.

This clonotype was counted ten times or more. This chain uses TRBV20-1 with TRBJ2-7, with a possible D match to TRBD2 (6 bases). This CDR3 spans 13 amino acids. Germline V gives CDR1 DFQATT, CDR2 SNEGSKA (reference sequence). The ends were cut back, 4 bases at V and 2 bases at J, with 12 bases in the middle. The CDR3 reads CSATGGLTYEQYF. The CDR3 region has the DNA TGCAGTGCTACGGGCGGACTAACCTACGAGCAGTACTTC.

The chain joins TRBV7-9 to TRBJ1-2; weak D call: TRBD1 (6 bases). V gave up 6 bases and J gave up 6 bases, with 17 bases separating them. The length of the CDR3 is 14 residues. Germline V gene lookup returns CDR1 SEHNR and CDR2 FQNEAQ (reference sequence). CDR3 amino acids: CASSLSGAVNGYTF. The DNA for the CDR3 is TGTGCCAGCAGTCTCTCAGGGGCGGTTAATGGCTACACCTTC.

In this sample, this clonotype turned up many times. The chain is built from TRBV2 and TRBJ2-5, with 8 bases aligning to TRBD1. V trimming: 5 bases; J trimming: 2 bases; junction bases outside the gene matches: 4. The CDR3 consists of 14 residues. Germline lookup yields CDR1 SNHLY and CDR2 FYNNEI. CDR3 DNA sequence: TGTGCCAGCAGTCAGGGGGCGATGCAAGAGACCCAGTACTTC. Translation gives CASSQGAMQETQYF.

This clonotype has a count of ten or more. The V call is TRBV4-1, the J call TRBJ1-2; D is unresolved. Germline values: CDR1 MGHRA, CDR2 YSYEKL. This CDR3 region has 16 residues. Trimming stripped 2 bases from V and 0 bases from J, with 13 bases between. The DNA of the CDR3 is TGCGCCAGCAGCCAACCCCCCGGACGGCCTAACTATGGCTACACCTTC. It is translated as CASSQPPGRPNYGYTF.

This clonotype occurred many times. V usage is TRBV6-5 and J usage is TRBJ1-2; no clear D gene. The CDR3 is 13 amino acids. Germline V gene sequence: CDR1 MNHEY, CDR2 SVGAGI. V was shortened by 0 bases and J by 8 bases, with 10 bases between the two germline ends. The CDR3 sequence: CASSYSGGKGYTF. The CDR3 nucleotides are TGTGCCAGCAGTTACTCGGGCGGGAAAGGCTACACCTTC.

A few counts support this clonotype. One junction end disagrees with the germline gene, perhaps due to a read error. V and J are TRBV10-3 and TRBJ2-4; 14 nucleotides match TRBD2. The CDR3 totals 19 residues. Germline lookup yields CDR1 ENHRY and CDR2 SYGVKD. CDR3 protein: CAISKSGLAGEGAKNIKYF. DNA of the CDR3: TGTGCCATCAGTAAGTCGGGACTAGCGGGAGAAGGAGCCAAAAACATTAAGTACTTC.

Comments on this clonotype: It may be a read error: a sequence one base away is much more abundant. The chain carries TRBV4-1 and TRBJ1-1; the D gene is possibly TRBD1 (5 bases). V shed 4 bases and J shed 6 bases, with 15 bases lying between them. CDR1 is MGHRA and CDR2 is YSYEKL in the germline V gene. The CDR3 loop spans 14 amino acids. The CDR3 region is CASSPWFGDAEAFF. CDR3 nucleotide sequence: TGCGCCAGCAGCCCCTGGTTTGGGGACGCTGAAGCTTTCTTT.

The V and J genes are TRBV28 and TRBJ2-7; D might be TRBD1 (5 bases). Trimming removed 3 bases from V and 2 bases from J, with 14 bases in between. CDR3 length equals 15 residues. The V gene's germline CDR1 is MDHEN and CDR2 SYDVKM. For the CDR3, the DNA is TGTGCCAGCAGTTTTGACCCCCAGGGCACCTACGAGCAGTACTTC. It specifies CASSFDPQGTYEQYF.